Following are 29 T cell receptor beta chains from one sample sequenced in a study of memory CD4+ T cells and cytomegalovirus serostatus. The data were produced by immunoSEQ multiplex PCR, yet TCRdb's version contains in-frame clones alone and is incomplete. Of over 50,000 clones listed, around 86% are singletons. The sort gate was single viable CD3+CD4+CD8-CD45RO+ cells for memory CD4+ T cells. Sequenced input: memory CD4+ T cells from blood. These receptors were obtained from an adult in good health and CMV-seronegative.

This rearrangement joins TRBV19 to TRBJ1-1; D is unresolved. The V and J ends lost 6 bases and 3 bases respectively, with 11 bases between them. CDR1 and CDR2 from the germline V gene are LNHDA and SQIVND (reference sequence). This CDR3 region has 13 residues. The CDR3 reads CASSLDGHTEAFF. CDR3 coding DNA: TGTGCCAGTAGCCTCGACGGACACACTGAAGCTTTCTTT. Full variable domain (outside the CDR3, taken from reference TRBV19 and TRBJ1-1): DGGITQSPKYLFRKEGQNVTLSCEQNLNHDAMYWYRQDPGQGLRLIYYSQIVNDFQKGDIAEGYSVSREKKESFPLTVTSAQKNPTAFYLCASSLDGHTEAFFGQGTRLTVV.

V usage is TRBV25-1 and J usage is TRBJ2-6; 10 nucleotides match TRBD1. The CDR3 is 17 amino acids. From germline, CDR1 is MGHDK and CDR2 SYGVNS. The V and J ends lost 6 bases and 1 base, in that order; junction bases with no gene match: 6. The CDR3 DNA is TGTGCCAGCAGACCCGGGACAGGGGCTTCTGGGGCCAACGTCCTGACTTTC. It is translated as CASRPGTGASGANVLTF.

CDR3 sequence: CASTLVGGGNTIYF. The CDR3 nucleotides read TGTGCCAGTACGCTCGTAGGGGGCGGCAACACCATATATTTT. This chain connects TRBV19 to TRBJ1-3, with 7 bases lining up with TRBD1. The germline V gene encodes CDR1 LNHDA and CDR2 SQIVND (reference sequence). Trimming cost V 7 bases and J 7 bases; bases outside gene matches: 10. This CDR3 has 14 amino acids.

The gene calls are TRBV7-8 and TRBJ2-7; 7 bases are shared with TRBD2. Germline V gene data show CDR1 as SGHVS and CDR2 as FQNEAQ. The CDR3 length is 15 residues. Trimming at V came to 4 bases and at J to 6 bases, leaving 12 bases not matched to a gene. DNA for the CDR3: TGTGCCAGCAGCTGGGGAGGGACGGAGGGACGCGAGCAGTACTTC. This encodes CASSWGGTEGREQYF.

This clone was observed a single time. The V and J genes are TRBV5-5 and TRBJ1-2; TRBD1 matches at 8 bases. Unmatched junction bases numbered 5, after V lost 5 bases and J lost 5 bases. Germline CDR1 reads SGHKS; CDR2 reads YYEKEE (reference sequence). The CDR3 loop spans 13 amino acids. This CDR3 is CASSRGQGYGYTF. As DNA, the CDR3 is TGTGCCAGCAGTCGAGGACAGGGTTATGGCTACACCTTC.

The chain combines TRBV6-1 with TRBJ1-3; perhaps TRBD1 as D (5 bases). Trimming took 2 bases from V and 4 from J, leaving 12 bases between them. In germline, CDR1 is MNHNS, CDR2 SASEGT. This CDR3 is 15 amino acids long. CDR3 loop: CASSEQGRAGNTIYF. In nucleotides, the CDR3 is TGTGCCAGCAGTGAACAGGGCAGGGCCGGAAACACCATATATTTT.

The rearrangement links TRBV25-1 to TRBJ1-6; 11 nucleotides line up with TRBD1. V lost 4 bases and J lost 4; bases outside the gene matches: 6. CDR1 is MGHDK and CDR2 is SYGVNS in the germline V gene. CDR3 length equals 17 residues. Here the CDR3 reads CASSAGGQGVYNSPLHF. CDR3 DNA: TGTGCCAGCAGTGCTGGGGGACAGGGGGTTTATAATTCACCCCTCCACTTT.

The genes are TRBV10-2 and TRBJ2-3, with a possible D match to TRBD2 (5 bases). The V end lost 8 bases, the J end lost 5 bases, and 8 bases lay between the germline ends. The CDR3 covers 11 residues. Per the germline V gene, CDR1 is WSHSY and CDR2 is SAAADI. CDR3 in DNA: TGCGCCAGCTTACGGGGAGATACGCAGTATTTT. Its protein is CASLRGDTQYF.

The CDR3 region has the DNA TGCGCCAGCAGTGAAAGACAGGGCAATGAGCAGTTCTTC. Amino acid sequence: CASSERQGNEQFF. This chain joins TRBV10-1 and TRBJ2-1; 7 nucleotides match TRBD1. J was trimmed by 6 bases and V by 3 bases; bases with no gene match: 2. The germline CDR1 and CDR2 sequences are WNHNN and SYGVQD (reference sequence). The CDR3 has 13 amino acids.

This clone has just a few counts. The genes are TRBV15 and TRBJ2-1; a weak D match, TRBD2 (5 bases). Between the trimmed V and J ends, which lost 3 bases and 0 bases, there was a span of 15 bases. The CDR3 has 17 residues. The germline V gene has CDR1 LNHNV and CDR2 YYDKDF (reference sequence). The CDR3, as DNA: TGTGCCACCAGCAGGACAACTAGGGTGTTCTCCTACAATGAGCAGTTCTTC. Translated, it gives CATSRTTRVFSYNEQFF.

The gene calls are TRBV5-1 and TRBJ1-1; 9 bases agree with TRBD1. This CDR3 comprises 15 residues. Germline lookup yields CDR1 SGHRS and CDR2 YFSETQ. V gave up 0 bases and J gave up 2 bases; unmatched junction bases: 2. The CDR3: CASSLAGQGNTEAFF. The CDR3 bases are TGCGCCAGCAGCTTGGCGGGACAGGGAAACACTGAAGCTTTCTTT.

The V call is TRBV6-1, the J call TRBJ1-5; TRBD1 might be the D (5 bases). Deletions cut 7 bases from V and 4 bases from J, with 17 bases between. The CDR3 is 15 residues long. Germline CDR1 and CDR2: MNHNS and SASEGT. CDR3 residues: CASTMGHSRNQPQHF. The DNA of the CDR3 is TGTGCCAGCACTATGGGGCACAGTCGAAATCAGCCCCAGCATTTT.

V usage is TRBV10-3 and J usage is TRBJ1-5, with D perhaps TRBD1 (6 bases). The CDR3 is made up of 18 amino acids. V was cut by 0 bases and J by 1 base, with 16 bases left in between. Germline V gene lookup returns CDR1 ENHRY and CDR2 SYGVKD. CDR3 sequence reads: CAISESRRGANSNQPQHF. The CDR3 DNA reads TGTGCCATCAGTGAGTCAAGGAGGGGGGCGAACAGCAATCAGCCCCAGCATTTT.

This clone was seen once. This chain connects TRBV5-1 to TRBJ2-7, with D possibly TRBD1 on 6 matching bases. The V end was cut by 1 base, the J end by 5 bases, with 13 bases between. The germline V gene encodes CDR1 SGHRS and CDR2 YFSETQ. The CDR3 has 14 residues. The CDR3: CASSLFGQMHEQYF. The CDR3 DNA sequence: TGCGCCAGCAGCTTGTTCGGACAGATGCACGAGCAGTACTTC.

The V and J genes are TRBV19 and TRBJ1-4; the D is unclear. The CDR3 covers 14 residues. The germline V gene encodes CDR1 LNHDA and CDR2 SQIVND (reference sequence). Trimming left V 8 bases short and J 8 bases short, with 18 bases between. The CDR3 DNA reads as TGTGCCAGTCTTATGAGTTCTCGCGAGGAAAAACTGTTTTTT. Translated, it gives CASLMSSREEKLFF. Looking up the rest from reference TRBV19 and TRBJ1-4 gives the full variable domain: DGGITQSPKYLFRKEGQNVTLSCEQNLNHDAMYWYRQDPGQGLRLIYYSQIVNDFQKGDIAEGYSVSREKKESFPLTVTSAQKNPTAFYLCASLMSSREEKLFFGSGTQLSVL.

This chain links TRBV15 with TRBJ1-5; 8 nucleotides align to TRBD1. Germline CDR1 reads LNHNV; CDR2 reads YYDKDF (reference sequence). J was trimmed by 1 base and V by 6 bases; bases with no gene match: 5. The CDR3 has 15 residues. CDR3 coding DNA: TGTGCCACCAGACCGGACAGGGTCAGCAATCAGCCCCAGCATTTT. Translating it yields CATRPDRVSNQPQHF.

The V gene is TRBV7-9, the J gene TRBJ1-1; 7 nucleotides align to TRBD1. V shed 5 bases and J 0 bases; nucleotides not matched to a gene: 3. The CDR3 runs to 14 residues. Germline V gene data show CDR1 as SEHNR and CDR2 as FQNEAQ (reference sequence). The CDR3 protein is CASSIQGMNTEAFF. The DNA of the CDR3 is TGTGCCAGCAGCATACAGGGGATGAACACTGAAGCTTTCTTT.

CDR3: CASSYRQYNSPLHF. CDR3 DNA sequence: TGTGCCAGCTCATACCGACAGTATAATTCACCCCTCCACTTT. The V and J genes are TRBV18 and TRBJ1-6; TRBD1 is a possible D gene (5 bases). Germline assignment: CDR1 KGHSH and CDR2 LQKENI. The ends were cut back, 5 bases at V and 4 bases at J, with 9 bases in the middle. This CDR3 is 14 amino acids long.

Here the CDR3 DNA reads TGTGCCAGTAAACCCGGGACAGGAGATAACTATGGCTACACCTTC. It encodes CASKPGTGDNYGYTF. The V gene is TRBV19, the J gene TRBJ1-2, with 8 bases fitting TRBD1. The CDR3 has 15 amino acids. Trimming cost V 7 bases and J 1 base; bases outside gene matches: 8. Germline V lookup: CDR1 LNHDA, CDR2 SQIVND (reference sequence). The variable domain in full, with the rest retrieved from reference TRBV19 and TRBJ1-2, is DGGITQSPKYLFRKEGQNVTLSCEQNLNHDAMYWYRQDPGQGLRLIYYSQIVNDFQKGDIAEGYSVSREKKESFPLTVTSAQKNPTAFYLCASKPGTGDNYGYTFGSGTRLTVV.

The V and J genes are TRBV15 and TRBJ2-5, with D possibly matching TRBD2 (5 bases). The germline V gene encodes CDR1 LNHNV and CDR2 YYDKDF (reference sequence). V gave up 0 bases and J gave up 5 bases, with 10 bases separating them. The length of the CDR3 is 14 residues. CDR3 residues: CATSRDRGRETQYF. The CDR3 nucleotides are TGTGCCACCAGCAGAGATAGAGGGCGGGAGACCCAGTACTTC.

J is TRBJ2-3 and V is TRBV10-3, with D maybe TRBD1 (6 bases). Germline V gives CDR1 ENHRY, CDR2 SYGVKD. The CDR3 is made up of 15 amino acids. Trimming stripped 6 bases from V and 2 bases from J, with 15 bases between. The CDR3 DNA sequence: TGTGCCATCAGCCTACAGGGTCCCTCCACAGATACGCAGTATTTT. This translates into CAISLQGPSTDTQYF.

This clone occurred a few times. The V and J genes are TRBV7-9 and TRBJ1-6; maybe TRBD1 (5 bases). This CDR3 is 16 amino acids long. With 4 bases removed from V and 7 bases from J, the gap between germline ends came to 17 bases. Germline values: CDR1 SEHNR, CDR2 FQNEAQ (reference sequence). The CDR3 nucleotides are TGTGCCAGCAGCTCCGTCTCCGGGACGGAGAATTCACCCCTCCACTTT. Translating it yields CASSSVSGTENSPLHF.

V gene TRBV25-1 combines with J gene TRBJ1-4; TRBD1 is a possible D gene (6 bases). Per the germline V gene, CDR1 is MGHDK and CDR2 is SYGVNS. V was shortened by 2 bases and J by 4 bases, with 14 bases between the two germline ends. This CDR3 contains 16 residues. CDR3 bases: TGTGCCAGCAGTGAACTCCGGACAGCCGGTAATGAAAAACTGTTTTTT. This gives the protein CASSELRTAGNEKLFF.

This chain connects TRBV5-1 to TRBJ2-2, with D perhaps TRBD1 (6 bases). The CDR3 length is 14 residues. The V and J ends lost 4 bases and 4 bases respectively, with 11 bases between them. Germline CDR1 SGHRS, CDR2 YFSETQ. CDR3 in amino acids: CASSRDTLTGELFF. In DNA, the CDR3 is TGCGCCAGCAGCCGGGACACCCTCACCGGGGAGCTGTTTTTT.

The table lists this clone with a count of one. The chain joins TRBV5-1 to TRBJ1-3; D is unclear. Germline lookup yields CDR1 SGHRS and CDR2 YFSETQ. V was pared by 0 bases and J by 0 bases, with 7 bases between. This CDR3 is 15 amino acids long. The CDR3 DNA reads TGCGCCAGCAGCTTGGCCATCAGCTCTGGAAACACCATATATTTT. Translated: CASSLAISSGNTIYF.

The V gene is TRBV18, the J gene TRBJ2-4; TRBD1 matches at 12 bases. Germline trimming cut 0 bases from V and 6 bases from J; bases unmatched to any gene: 12. The CDR3 is made up of 19 amino acids. Germline V gene lookup returns CDR1 KGHSH and CDR2 LQKENI. The CDR3 sequence: CASSPPVGGTGGLGNIQYF. The CDR3 DNA reads as TGTGCCAGCTCACCACCAGTTGGCGGGACAGGGGGCTTGGGAAACATTCAGTACTTC.

The J gene is TRBJ2-3, the V gene TRBV14; D gene ambiguous. CDR3 size: 11 residues. V was shortened by 3 bases and J by 10 bases, with 8 bases between the two germline ends. Germline CDR1 SGHDN, CDR2 FVKESK. The CDR3 nucleotides read TGTGCCAGCAGCCACCAAAGTTCGCAGTATTTT. Translating it yields CASSHQSSQYF.

This clone was seen more than once but under ten times. The chain has TRBV11-3 and TRBJ2-1; TRBD1 agrees at 8 bases. The CDR3 length is 13 residues. The germline V gene encodes CDR1 SGHNT and CDR2 YENEEA. V shed 2 bases, J shed 7 bases, and the junction held 1 base outside the gene matches. CDR3 region: CASSLRDRNEQFF. The CDR3 DNA reads TGTGCCAGCAGCTTACGGGACAGGAATGAGCAGTTCTTC.

The CDR3: CASSLGWNTEAFF. CDR3 bases: TGTGCCAGCAGCTTGGGATGGAACACTGAAGCTTTCTTT. The rearrangement uses TRBV5-4 and TRBJ1-1; D remains unclear. The germline gives CDR1 SGHNT, CDR2 YYREEE (reference sequence). This CDR3 spans 13 amino acids. Trimming took 0 bases from V and 1 from J, leaving 4 bases between them. The full variable domain, its missing parts supplied by reference TRBV5-4 and TRBJ1-1, is ETGVTQSPTHLIKTRGQQVTLRCSSQSGHNTVSWYQQALGQGPQFIFQYYREEENGRGNFPPRFSGLQFPNYSSELNVNALELDDSALYLCASSLGWNTEAFFGQGTRLTVV.